The entry below gives a single T cell receptor (beta chain) sequence along with its context. Some clones are missing from TCRdb's copy, which holds only in-frame ones; the method was immunoSEQ multiplex PCR. The sample yields tens of thousands of clones, 85% seen once. The data were obtained in a study of blood T cell repertoires in COVID-19. CDR1 SGHDT and CDR2 YYEEEE come from the germline V gene. This CDR3 is 16 amino acids long. V was pared by 1 base and J by 5 bases, with 16 bases between. This clonotype was sampled from a human donor in a cohort sampled during active COVID-19. The chain uses TRBV5-6 and TRBJ1-5; D perhaps matches TRBD1 (6 bases). The source material was peripheral blood. The CDR3 DNA sequence: TGTGCCAGCAGCTTGCTCTCCCACAGGGTGCATCAGCCCCAGCATTTT. Its protein product is CASSLLSHRVHQPQHF.